The 3 T cell receptor beta chains below were found in one sample sequenced in a study of shared clonotypes between healthy human individuals. Profiled with immunoSEQ multiplex PCR; TCRdb holds only in-frame clones, not every one. The sample contains millions of clones, 90% to 95% of which appear only once. The sequencing input was naive CD4+ T cells sorted from blood. Noted subset: CD45RA+ positively selected. Receptors were obtained from a man between 18 and 35 years old in good health.

The chain uses TRBV7-6 and TRBJ2-7; 10 bases fit TRBD2. Germline V gene data show CDR1 as SGHVS and CDR2 as FNYEAQ. The CDR3 has 17 amino acids. V shed 5 bases and J 1 base; nucleotides not matched to a gene: 11. The CDR3 sequence: CASSRLIAGGSSYEQYF. In DNA, the CDR3 is TGTGCCAGCAGCCGTCTCATAGCGGGAGGTTCGTCCTACGAGCAGTACTTC.

This clone was recorded once. This chain joins TRBV6-1 and TRBJ1-2; D ambiguous. The CDR3 loop spans 12 amino acids. Germline values: CDR1 MNHNS, CDR2 SASEGT. Deletions cut 6 bases from V and 11 bases from J, with 16 bases between. The CDR3 region is CASRNRAVGYTF. Here the CDR3 DNA reads TGTGCCAGCAGAAACCGAGCCGTGGGGTACACCTTC.

V usage is TRBV7-9 and J usage is TRBJ1-1; 7 bases map to TRBD1. The CDR3 is 15 amino acids. The V and J ends lost 5 bases and 0 bases, in that order; junction bases with no gene match: 6. Germline values: CDR1 SEHNR, CDR2 FQNEAQ (reference sequence). CDR3 nucleotides: TGTGCCAGCAGCGGCTACAGGGGTCTGAACACTGAAGCTTTCTTT. This encodes CASSGYRGLNTEAFF.